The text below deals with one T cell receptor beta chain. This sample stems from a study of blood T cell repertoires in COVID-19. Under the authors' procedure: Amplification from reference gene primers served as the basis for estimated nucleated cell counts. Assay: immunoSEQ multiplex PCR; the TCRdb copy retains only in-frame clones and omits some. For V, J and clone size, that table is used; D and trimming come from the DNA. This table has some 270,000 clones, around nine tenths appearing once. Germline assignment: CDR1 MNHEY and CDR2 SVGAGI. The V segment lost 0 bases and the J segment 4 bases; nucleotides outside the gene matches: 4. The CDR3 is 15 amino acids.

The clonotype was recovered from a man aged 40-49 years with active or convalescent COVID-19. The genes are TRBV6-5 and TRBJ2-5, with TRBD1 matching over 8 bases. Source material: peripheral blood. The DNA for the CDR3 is TGTGCCAGCAGTTACTCCAGGGGGCGGGCAGAGACCCAGTACTTC. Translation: CASSYSRGRAETQYF.